The rows below give T cell receptor beta chains drawn from one sample of a study of Graves' ophthalmopathy and Graves' hyperthyroidism. Each CDR3 protein gets one entry after TCRdb re-called the multiplex PCR reads with MiXCR. Found here are about 400,000 distinct CDR3 sequences, around 19% of them singletons; the top ten hold more than 1.5%. Sequencing was done on a sample of peripheral blood. The source of these receptors is a woman between 18 and 29 years old with Graves' ophthalmopathy. CDR3s include the opening cysteine and the closing phenylalanine or tryptophan. A D gene is named only where the DNA matches it firmly. A clone size is listed for some rows: how often the clone was seen (once, few, many), or a class if it is expanded.

.,.,TRBJ1-2,TRBV6-2/TRBV6-3,TGTGCCAGCAGTGTTGAGTCCGGAGGTAACTATGGCTACACCTTC,CASSVESGGNYGYTF
.,many,TRBJ1-5,TRBV12-5,TGTGCTAGTGGTTTGGATGGCAATCAGCCCCAGCATTTT,CASGLDGNQPQHF
TRBD1,many,TRBJ2-5,TRBV15,TGTGCCACCAGCAGAGATACAGGCAGGGGGCAAGAGACCCAGTACTTC,CATSRDTGRGQETQYF
.,many,TRBJ1-1,TRBV7-2,TGTGCCAGCAGCTTCGCCAGGGACACTGAAGCTTTCTTT,CASSFARDTEAFF
.,many,TRBJ2-7,TRBV19,TGTGCCAGTAGCCCCTTCCTAGGACAGACCTACGAGCAGTACTTC,CASSPFLGQTYEQYF
.,.,TRBJ2-7,TRBV6-2/TRBV6-3,TGTGCCAGCACCGAACAGGGAAGTTACGAGCAGTACTTC,CASTEQGSYEQYF
.,few,TRBJ1-1,TRBV18,TGTGCCAGCTCACCGGCGCCGGGGCAGGCTGGCACTGAAGCTTTCTTT,CASSPAPGQAGTEAFF
TRBD2,many,TRBJ2-7,TRBV28,TGTGCCAGCAGTTTTAAGGCTAGCGGGAGCCCCTCCTACGAGCAGTACTTC,CASSFKASGSPSYEQYF
.,many,TRBJ2-5,TRBV3-1,TGTGCCAGCAGCCATAATGGGGGAAAAGAGACCCAGTACTTC,CASSHNGGKETQYF
.,.,TRBJ1-1,TRBV27,TGTGCCAGCAGACCAATATCAGCCCTGAACACTGAAGCTTTCTTT,CASRPISALNTEAFF
.,many,TRBJ2-7,TRBV4-2,TGTGCCAGCAGCCTGCAGGAGTCGATAGTCGGCTACGAGCAGTACTTC,CASSLQESIVGYEQYF
.,.,TRBJ2-1,TRBV28,TGTGCCAGCAGTTTAGGAGGCCAGGCCTACAATGAGCAGTTCTTC,CASSLGGQAYNEQFF
TRBD1,.,TRBJ2-7,TRBV12-3/TRBV12-4,TGTGCCAGCAGTTCTCGGACAGGCCTTTACGAGCAGTACTTC,CASSSRTGLYEQYF
.,many,TRBJ2-5,TRBV4-3,TGCGCCAGCAGCCAAGATCAGGTGGGGCCGGAGGTCCAGTACTTC,CASSQDQVGPEVQYF
.,many,TRBJ2-5,TRBV18,TGTGCCAGCTCACCTCTCGGGGGCCAAGAGACCCAGTACTTC,CASSPLGGQETQYF
TRBD2,many,TRBJ2-4,TRBV6-2/TRBV6-3,TGTGCCACCGGACTAGCTGGAGCCAAAAACATTCAGTACTTC,CATGLAGAKNIQYF
.,many,TRBJ2-5,TRBV28,TGTGCCAGCAGCTTCGACCCGGGGGAGACCCAGTACTTC,CASSFDPGETQYF
.,many,TRBJ2-7,TRBV4-1,TGCGCCAGCAGCCCCTTGGGCAGGGTTACCTACGAGCAGTACTTC,CASSPLGRVTYEQYF
.,many,TRBJ2-5,TRBV20-1,TGCAGTGCTAGAGTGCGGATGGGAGAGACCCAGTACTTC,CSARVRMGETQYF
.,.,TRBJ2-7,TRBV2,TGTGCCAGCAGTTTGGACGGGAGAAACGAGCAGTACTTC,CASSLDGRNEQYF
TRBD1,many,TRBJ1-1,TRBV28,TGTGCCAGCACCACACCCAGGGGGAACCGCCGATTTGAAGCTTTCTTT,CASTTPRGNRRFEAFF
.,many,TRBJ2-7,TRBV4-3,TGCGCCAGCAGCCAAGGTGGGGGAAGCTCCTACGAGCAGTACTTC,CASSQGGGSSYEQYF
.,.,TRBJ1-5,TRBV30,TGTGCCTGGAGTGCGGACGACGATCAGCCCCAGCATTTT,CAWSADDDQPQHF
.,.,TRBJ2-7,TRBV6-2/TRBV6-3,TGTGCCAGCAGCTATATCGGGGGATACGAGCAGTACTTC,CASSYIGGYEQYF
.,many,TRBJ1-3,TRBV6-5,TGTGCCAGCAGCCCTGTTGGGGGCTCTGGAAACACCATATATTTT,CASSPVGGSGNTIYF
TRBD2,.,TRBJ2-4,TRBV27,TGTGCCAGCACTCGACACGGGACTAGCCTCGACAAAAACATTCAGTACTTC,CASTRHGTSLDKNIQYF
.,many,TRBJ1-1,TRBV6-1,TGTGCCAGCAGTGAAGCGGAGGTCCGTGAAGCTTTCTTT,CASSEAEVREAFF
.,many,TRBJ2-2,TRBV7-2,TGTGCCAGCACCTCGGGAGTGGGGCTGTTTTTT,CASTSGVGLFF
TRBD1,many,TRBJ2-6,TRBV12-3/TRBV12-4,TGTGCCAGCAGTTACGCCGGGACAGGGGCGCCCCCCGTCCTGACTTTC,CASSYAGTGAPPVLTF
.,.,TRBJ1-5,TRBV6-1,TGTGCCAGCAGCCCCTACAGCCGGGGTGGGAGCAATCAGCCCCAGCATTTT,CASSPYSRGGSNQPQHF
.,many,TRBJ1-5,TRBV2,TGTGCCAGCAGTGAAGCGGGAGGACACCTCTATAGCAATCAGCCCCAGCATTTT,CASSEAGGHLYSNQPQHF
.,many,TRBJ2-5,TRBV6-2/TRBV6-3,TGTGCCAGCCGAAAACTACCCTACCAAGAGACCCAGTACTTC,CASRKLPYQETQYF
.,once,TRBJ1-5,TRBV24-1,TGTGCCACCAGTGATTCAAGGCGACGCAATCAGCCCCAGCATTTT,CATSDSRRRNQPQHF
TRBD1,many,TRBJ1-1,TRBV20-1,TGCAGTGCCCTGGGGCACAGGGGAACTGAAGCTTTCTTT,CSALGHRGTEAFF
.,many,TRBJ2-2,TRBV11-3,TGTGCCAGCAGCTTAGAAGCGTACACCGGGGAGCTGTTTTTT,CASSLEAYTGELFF
.,.,TRBJ2-7,TRBV19,TGTGCCAGTAGAACGGACTCACCACCTTACGAGCAGTACTTC,CASRTDSPPYEQYF
.,many,TRBJ2-2,TRBV6-2/TRBV6-3,TGTGCCAGTCGACTTGAGGGGCGTTGGCCGACCGGGAAGCTGTTTTTT,CASRLEGRWPTGKLFF
.,.,TRBJ1-4,TRBV5-1,TGCGCCAGCAGCTTGGTAGTTGCAACTAATGAAAAACTGTTTTTT,CASSLVVATNEKLFF
.,many,TRBJ1-1,TRBV3-1,TGTGCCAGCAGCCCTGGATCCAGCCCCACTGAAGCTTTCTTT,CASSPGSSPTEAFF
TRBD1,.,TRBJ1-2,TRBV7-2,TGTGCCAGCAGCTTACAGGGGGCAGGGAGAGGCTACACCTTC,CASSLQGAGRGYTF
.,many,TRBJ1-5,TRBV30,TGTGCCTGGAGCACCTCGGGACGGCGCAATCAGCCCCAGCATTTT,CAWSTSGRRNQPQHF
TRBD1,many,TRBJ1-5,TRBV28,TGTGCCACTATAGGGGGCTCTAGTCAGCCCCAGCATTTT,CATIGGSSQPQHF
.,many,TRBJ1-1,TRBV7-2,TGTGCCAGCAGCTTTATCGGAAGGGCTGAAGCTTTCTTT,CASSFIGRAEAFF
.,many,TRBJ2-7,TRBV6-2/TRBV6-3,TGTGCCAGCAGTTACTCACTAGTGCGGCCGGCCTACGAGCAGTACTTC,CASSYSLVRPAYEQYF
TRBD2,.,TRBJ2-5,TRBV6-5,TGTGCCAGCAGTTACTCGACTAGCGGGAGGGGAGAGACCCAGTACTTC,CASSYSTSGRGETQYF
TRBD1,few,TRBJ1-1,TRBV4-1,TGCGCCAGCAGCCAAGCCGGGACAGGGGGGGAGCAGGCTTTCTTT,CASSQAGTGGEQAFF
TRBD1,many,TRBJ1-1,TRBV19,TGTGCCAGTAGTATCGTCACCGACCAGGGGGAATTGACTGAAGCTTTCTTT,CASSIVTDQGELTEAFF
TRBD2,many,TRBJ2-7,TRBV20-1,TGCAGTGCTGTACTAGCGGGGGACTCCTACGAGCAGTACTTC,CSAVLAGDSYEQYF
.,many,TRBJ1-2,TRBV7-2,TGTGCCAGCAGCGCCCCGGCTAACTATGGCTACACCTTC,CASSAPANYGYTF
.,many,TRBJ2-7,TRBV27,TGTGCCAGCAGTTTACGTGCGTCCGTCCCCTACGAGCAGTACTTC,CASSLRASVPYEQYF
.,many,TRBJ1-1,TRBV4-2,TGTGCCAGCAGCCAAGGGGCAGGGCAGACTGAAGCTTTCTTT,CASSQGAGQTEAFF
.,.,TRBJ2-5,TRBV6-1,TGTGCCAGCAGAGATAGGGAAGGCCTTCGGGAGACCCAGTACTTC,CASRDREGLRETQYF
.,.,TRBJ1-1,TRBV18,TGTGCCAGCTCACCGCCCGAAGCGGGGGCGAAAGCTTTCTTT,CASSPPEAGAKAFF
.,many,TRBJ2-3,TRBV27,TGTGCCAGCAGTCTAGGACTGGGAACAGATACGCAGTATTTT,CASSLGLGTDTQYF
.,few,TRBJ2-7,TRBV12-3/TRBV12-4,TGTGCCAGCAGCTTATTACCGTTCCACGAGCAGTACTTC,CASSLLPFHEQYF